This note documents a single T cell receptor (beta chain) sequence. Antigen unknown. Germline V gene lookup returns CDR1 LNHDA and CDR2 SQIVND (reference sequence). The trim removed 0 bases at V and 2 bases at J, leaving 13 bases unmatched. The CDR3 has 19 amino acids. Both 60 Vbeta primers and 13 Jbeta primers went into the PCR. Generated by immunoSEQ multiplex PCR, the TCRdb table keeps only in-frame clones and is missing some. The sample lists 150,000 to 180,000 clones, roughly four fifths occurring once. This sample stems from a study of cytomegalovirus exposure and HLA in healthy donors. Findings and limits, study-wide: There were fewer than 200 TCR beta chains listed as cytomegalovirus-associated. As a later analysis showed, a missense DCLRE1C variant was linked to trimming of TCR beta V- and J-genes.

This TCR was recovered from a man younger than 30 in good health and CMV-seronegative. The V and J genes are TRBV19 and TRBJ1-2; 9 bases fit TRBD1. The specimen was PBMCs. The CDR3 nucleotides read TGTGCCAGTAGTATAGATGGGGACAGGGCGTGGGGAGCCAACTATGGCTACACCTTC. It translates to CASSIDGDRAWGANYGYTF.